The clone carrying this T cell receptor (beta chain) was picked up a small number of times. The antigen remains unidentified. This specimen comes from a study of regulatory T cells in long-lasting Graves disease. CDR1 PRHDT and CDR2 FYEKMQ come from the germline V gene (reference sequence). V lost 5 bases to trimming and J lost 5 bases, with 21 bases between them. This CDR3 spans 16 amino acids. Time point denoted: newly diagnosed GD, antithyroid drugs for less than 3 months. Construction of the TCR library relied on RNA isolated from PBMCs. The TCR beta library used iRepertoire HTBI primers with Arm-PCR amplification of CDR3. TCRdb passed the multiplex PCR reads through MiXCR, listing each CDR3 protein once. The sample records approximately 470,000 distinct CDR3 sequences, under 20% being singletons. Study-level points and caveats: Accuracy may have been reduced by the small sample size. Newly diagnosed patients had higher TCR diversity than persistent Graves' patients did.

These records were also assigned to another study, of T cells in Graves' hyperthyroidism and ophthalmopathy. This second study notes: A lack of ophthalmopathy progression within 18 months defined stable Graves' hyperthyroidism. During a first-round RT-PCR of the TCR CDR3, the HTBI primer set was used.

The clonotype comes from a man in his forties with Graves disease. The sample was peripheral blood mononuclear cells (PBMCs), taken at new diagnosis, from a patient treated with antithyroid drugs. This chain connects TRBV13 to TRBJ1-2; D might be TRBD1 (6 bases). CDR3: CASSPGTGRTPYGYTF. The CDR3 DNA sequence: TGTGCCAGCAGCCCCGGTACAGGGCGGACCCCTTATGGCTACACCTTC.